This entry describes one TCR beta chain. Its antigen is undetermined. The sample contains more than one DNA sequence encoding this CDR3. Germline V gene data show CDR1 as SGDLS and CDR2 as YYNGEE. The CDR3 has 13 amino acids. Trimming took off 2 bases at V and 0 bases at J, with 5 bases between the two ends. These data originate in a study of shared clonotypes between healthy human individuals. General study findings and limits: Clonotype sharing among donors was expected to depend on sequencing depth. Among the subsets, naive ones generally showed larger estimated richness than memory ones.

Profiling relied on immunoSEQ multiplex PCR, and the TCRdb table lists in-frame clones only, not all of them. The table has approximately 740,000 clones, 74% seen once. The sequence came from a woman between 25 and 40 years old in good health. The chain recombines TRBV9 with TRBJ1-1; maybe TRBD1 (5 bases). Specimen: memory CD4+ T cells sorted from blood. Specified subset: CD45RA-negative fraction. The CDR3 nucleotides read TGTGCCAGCAGCGTGACAGTGAACACTGAAGCTTTCTTT. Amino acid sequence: CASSVTVNTEAFF.